The T cell receptor beta chain under discussion was sequenced for a study of blood T cell repertoires in COVID-19. Method: immunoSEQ multiplex PCR; TCRdb's copy keeps in-frame clones and lacks some. This table holds some 220,000 clones, approximately 82% found once. In germline, CDR1 is SEHNR, CDR2 FQNEAQ (reference sequence). CDR3 length equals 14 residues. V shed 8 bases and J 1 base; nucleotides not matched to a gene: 6. This sequence was found in a man in his fifties with active or convalescent COVID-19. Material for sequencing was peripheral blood. V gene TRBV7-9 combines with J gene TRBJ2-5; TRBD2 aligns across 8 bases. DNA of the CDR3: TGTGCCAGCCGAAGAAGCGGGGGCCAAGAGACCCAGTACTTC. This codes for CASRRSGGQETQYF.